These 3 T cell receptor beta chains originate from one sample sequenced in a study of T-cell reconstitution after alpha-beta-depleted transplantation in children. The authors prepared the TCRbeta library with unique molecular identifiers. One entry per CDR3 protein results from TCRdb running MiXCR on the PCR reads. Altogether some 600,000 distinct CDR3 sequences are present, 10% to 15% being singletons, with the ten largest covering about 2.2%. Sequenced material: PBMCs, mostly from graft donor cells, taken 360 days after TCRalphabeta/CD19-depleted stem cell transplant. These receptors were collected from a male patient aged 10 to 17 who had a stem cell transplant for acute myeloid leukemia, so the T cells may come from the graft donor.

Only a few counts were recorded for this clonotype. In DNA, the CDR3 is TGCAGCGTTGTACTAACTAGCGGGAGAACAGATACGCAGTATTTT. Translated, it gives CSVVLTSGRTDTQYF. This chain links TRBV29-1 with TRBJ2-3; 11 bases line up with TRBD2. This CDR3 has 15 amino acids. V shed 4 bases and J 3 bases; nucleotides not matched to a gene: 6. Per the germline V gene, CDR1 is SQVTM and CDR2 is ANQGSEA.

In this sample, this clonotype turned up many times. The chain couples TRBV29-1 to TRBJ2-4; perhaps D is TRBD1 or TRBD2 (5 bases each). Germline V lookup: CDR1 SQVTM, CDR2 ANQGSEA. The length of the CDR3 is 13 residues. V lost 6 bases to trimming and J lost 8 bases, with 17 bases between them. The CDR3 reads CSVRGRKGDIQYF. DNA for the CDR3: TGCAGCGTCCGGGGACGGAAAGGGGACATTCAGTACTTC.

The CDR3 spells CASSLARNEQYF. In nucleotides, the CDR3 is TGTGCCAGCAGCTTAGCAAGGAACGAGCAGTACTTC. J is TRBJ2-7 and V is TRBV7-2; D uncertain. CDR3 length equals 12 residues. Germline V CDR1 and CDR2: SGHTA, FQGNSA. With 0 bases removed from V and 5 bases from J, the gap between germline ends came to 5 bases.